This T cell receptor beta chain was identified during a study of T cell responses to AZD1222 COVID-19 vaccine. Findings of the study overall: Without day 14 samples, only post-peak T cell repertoires were studied. Spike-specific TCR breadth and depth went up after people got two AZD1222 doses. Clonal diversity may have been underestimated, and the donors were mostly white British, with more females than males.

As for this clone: Antigen unknown.

The CDR3 has 14 amino acids. The germline V gene encodes CDR1 SEHNR and CDR2 FQNEAQ (reference sequence). V lost 5 bases, J lost 6 bases, and 7 bases stayed unmatched. Method: immunoSEQ multiplex PCR; TCRdb's copy keeps in-frame clones and lacks some. This table has some 130,000 clones, roughly 93% appearing once. This sequence joins TRBV7-9 and TRBJ2-7; TRBD1 matches 10 bases. Sequencing used peripheral blood, obtained on day 0 of AZD1222 vaccination. The clonotype was recovered from an adult in good health. The CDR3 DNA reads as TGTGCCAGCAGCCGCGGGACAGGGGATTTCGAGCAGTACTTC. Amino acid sequence: CASSRGTGDFEQYF.